The entry below gives a single T cell receptor beta chain sequence along with its context. This entry comes from a study of technical replicates of blood from a few donors. The germline V gene encodes CDR1 MDHEN and CDR2 SYDVKM. The CDR3 extends over 15 amino acids. V lost 2 bases to trimming and J lost 8 bases, with 15 bases between them. Here immunoSEQ multiplex PCR was the method, and the copy in TCRdb shows in-frame clones only, minus some. The table lists around 90,000 clones, around 94% of them singletons. This TCR was recovered from a human donor in good health. Source material: T cells isolated from PBMCs. This chain joins TRBV28 and TRBJ1-4; possibly TRBD1 for D (5 bases). CDR3 sequence reads: CASSLNRIWWEKLFF. The DNA of the CDR3 is TGTGCCAGCAGTTTAAACAGGATTTGGTGGGAAAAACTGTTTTTT.